Shown below are 11 T cell receptor beta chains from a single sample sequenced in a study of human T cells and chemical hapten exposure. Each CDR3 protein is one row after TCRdb ran MiXCR on the RACE reads. The repertoire consists of 240,000 or so distinct CDR3 sequences, with approximately 8.6% occurring once and the leading ten covering 2% to 3%. Regarding time point: pre-sensitization, week 0. Regarding treatment: therapeutic diphenylcyclopropenone sensitization with weekly scalp DPC. The starting material was whole blood, obtained in connection with sensitization to the hapten diphenylcyclopropenone (DPC). The receptors were gathered from a woman aged 35 to 49 with alopecia areata. Some clones in this sample may be carry-over from other donors' samples.

The V and J genes are TRBV9 and TRBJ2-2; no clear D gene. CDR1 and CDR2 from the germline V gene are SGDLS and YYNGEE. The V gene lost 0 bases and the J gene lost 6 bases, with 9 bases spanning the gap. There are 14 residues in the CDR3. CDR3 in DNA: TGTGCCAGCAGCGTAGCGGCTAACCCCGGGGAGCTGTTTTTT. Translated: CASSVAANPGELFF.

The chain employs TRBV7-9 and TRBJ2-2; possible D gene TRBD1, 6 bases. V was pared by 5 bases and J by 3 bases, with 22 bases between. The germline CDR1 and CDR2 sequences are SEHNR and FQNEAQ (reference sequence). This CDR3 is 18 amino acids long. CDR3 amino acids: CASSTPPRTVGDTGELFF. For the CDR3, the DNA is TGTGCCAGCAGCACCCCACCCAGGACAGTGGGTGACACCGGGGAGCTGTTTTTT.

This clonotype was counted ten times or more. The chain is built from TRBV27 and TRBJ2-1; 8 nucleotides line up with TRBD1. The V and J ends lost 7 bases and 5 bases, in that order; junction bases with no gene match: 10. In germline, CDR1 is MNHEY, CDR2 SMNVEV (reference sequence). This CDR3 is built from 15 residues. The chain's CDR3 is CASTPGTGGNNEQFF. The CDR3 bases are TGTGCCAGCACCCCTGGGACAGGAGGAAACAATGAGCAGTTCTTC.

This chain joins TRBV4-1 and TRBJ2-1; TRBD2 is a possible D gene (6 bases). CDR3 length: 14 residues. Germline loops: CDR1 MGHRA, CDR2 YSYEKL. V was trimmed by 5 bases and J by 12 bases, leaving 20 bases between them. In nucleotides, the CDR3 is TGCGCCAGCAGCGCTCGGGGACTCCAAAGAGGGCAGTTCTTC. It encodes CASSARGLQRGQFF.

The chain has TRBV28 and TRBJ2-7, with TRBD2 matching over 8 bases. The trim removed 2 bases at V and 2 bases at J, leaving 11 bases unmatched. In germline, CDR1 is MDHEN, CDR2 SYDVKM. The CDR3 totals 17 residues. The CDR3 DNA reads as TGTGCCAGCAGTTTAGGGAGCGGGGGCAGGGTTCCCTACGAGCAGTACTTC. It translates to CASSLGSGGRVPYEQYF.

This clonotype has just a few counts. The V gene is TRBV3-1, the J gene TRBJ2-2; TRBD2 matches 9 bases. CDR3 length: 16 amino acids. V lost 4 bases, J lost 6 bases, and 9 bases stayed unmatched. Per germline, CDR1 LGHDT and CDR2 YNNKEL (reference sequence). CDR3 loop: CASSRLADTAAGELFF. DNA for the CDR3: TGTGCCAGCAGCCGACTAGCGGATACGGCCGCCGGGGAGCTGTTTTTT.

The V gene is TRBV3-1, the J gene TRBJ2-5, with D hard to call. Trimming shortened V by 0 bases and J by 2 bases, and 28 bases separated the two germline ends. Germline assignment: CDR1 LGHDT and CDR2 YNNKEL (reference sequence). There are 21 residues in the CDR3. The CDR3 sequence: CASSQDLRKGSVGTQQETQYF. The CDR3 nucleotides are TGTGCCAGCAGCCAAGATCTACGGAAGGGTTCGGTAGGAACCCAACAAGAGACCCAGTACTTC.

The rearrangement joins TRBV6-2 or TRBV6-3 to TRBJ2-7; weak D call: TRBD2 (6 bases). Germline V lookup: CDR1 MNHEY, CDR2 SVGEGT. CDR3 length equals 16 residues. V lost 5 bases to trimming and J lost 2 bases, with 19 bases between them. The CDR3 region has the DNA TGTGCCAGCAGTAACCCTTCGGCGGCGGGAACCTACGAGCAGTACTTC. It is translated as CASSNPSAAGTYEQYF.

In DNA, the CDR3 is TGTGCCAGCAGCCTCCGACAGGCACTAGCCAAAAACATTCAGTACTTC. Its translation is CASSLRQALAKNIQYF. This chain links TRBV7-2 with TRBJ2-4, with a tentative D call TRBD1 (6 bases). Germline-derived CDR1 and CDR2 are SGHTA and FQGNSA. With 5 bases removed from V and 0 bases from J, the gap between germline ends came to 14 bases. The CDR3 has 16 amino acids. Together with reference TRBV7-2 and TRBJ2-4, the CDR3 gives the full variable domain: GAGVSQSPSNKVTEKGKDVELRCDPISGHTALYWYRQSLGQGLEFLIYFQGNSAPDKSGLPSDRFSAERTGGSVSTLTIQRTQQEDSAVYLCASSLRQALAKNIQYFGAGTRLSVL.

The chain combines TRBV6-2 or TRBV6-3 with TRBJ2-1; D is undetermined. The germline CDR1 and CDR2 sequences are MNHEY and SVGEGT. V was shortened by 5 bases and J by 8 bases, with 10 bases between the two germline ends. This CDR3 is built from 12 residues. CDR3: CASSVRRYEQFF. CDR3 DNA sequence: TGTGCCAGCAGTGTCCGGCGCTATGAGCAGTTCTTC.

This chain connects TRBV4-3 to TRBJ2-1, with 15 bases aligning to TRBD2. This CDR3 is built from 18 residues. Trimming cost V 0 bases and J 10 bases; bases outside gene matches: 10. The germline gives CDR1 LGHNA, CDR2 YSLEER. In DNA form, the CDR3 reads TGCGCCAGCAGCCAAGACCAAACCGGGACTAGCGGGAGGATAGAGCAGTTCTTC. This translates into CASSQDQTGTSGRIEQFF.